The subject of this entry is one T cell receptor (beta chain). These data belong to a study of blood T cell repertoires in COVID-19. Overall study context: Whether acute or convalescent, the COVID-19 samples came from the United States, Italy and Spain. The analysed material was cDNA or gDNA that came from T cells, B-cell-depleted T cells, or PBMCs.

As handled by the study authors: The authors estimated nucleated cell counts from reference gene primer amplification. Profiling relied on immunoSEQ multiplex PCR, and the TCRdb table lists in-frame clones only, not all of them. V and J calls and clone size are copied from that table; D and trimming were computed from the DNA. The sample includes 150,000 to 200,000 clones, roughly 93% of them seen just once. Germline-derived CDR1 and CDR2 are SGHNT and YENEEA. The CDR3 has 14 amino acids. Trimming left V 1 base short and J 6 bases short, with 10 bases between. The specimen sequenced was peripheral blood. The chain recombines TRBV11-3 with TRBJ2-1; D may be TRBD2 (6 bases). The receptor was derived from a woman between 45 and 60 years old with acute or convalescent COVID-19. CDR3 loop: CASSLGQGGNEQFF. In DNA, the CDR3 is TGTGCCAGCAGCTTAGGTCAGGGAGGCAATGAGCAGTTCTTC.